Presented here are 8 T cell receptor beta chains from one specimen sequenced in a study of immune heterogeneity within non-small cell lung tumors. Template input, which was bulk tumor genomic DNA, totaled roughly 600 ng per sample. Several far-apart biopsies were taken per primary tumor during surgery. Untreated, newly diagnosed non-small cell lung cancer patients underwent curative surgery. In a multiplex PCR, 32 V and 13 J primers amplified TCR beta CDR3. TCRdb reprocessed the multiplex PCR reads with MiXCR, giving one entry per CDR3 protein. The data show about 4,500 distinct CDR3 sequences, 20% to 25% seen once. Sequenced input: lung tumor tissue. These receptors all come from a man between 60 and 75 years old with non-small cell lung cancer.

The chain combines TRBV27 with TRBJ2-7; possibly TRBD1 for D (6 bases). Trimming removed 5 bases at V and 6 bases at J, with 17 bases between. CDR1 and CDR2 (germline): MNHEY, SMNVEV (reference sequence). This CDR3 is 14 amino acids long. CDR3 sequence reads: CASSRDGSRGEQYF. DNA for the CDR3: TGTGCCAGCAGTCGTGATGGGAGCAGGGGCGAGCAGTACTTC.

The chain joins TRBV10-3 to TRBJ2-1, with TRBD1 matching 8 bases. Losses at the gene ends were 0 bases for V and 2 bases for J; bases not matched to a gene: 3. This CDR3 comprises 16 residues. Germline values: CDR1 ENHRY, CDR2 SYGVKD. The CDR3 here is CAISESGQDPYNEQFF. The CDR3 DNA reads TGTGCCATCAGTGAGTCGGGACAGGACCCCTACAATGAGCAGTTCTTC.

By proportion, this clonotype is medium-sized. V is TRBV15 and J is TRBJ1-4, with D possibly matching TRBD1 (5 bases). CDR1 and CDR2 from the germline V gene are LNHNV and YYDKDF (reference sequence). Between the trimmed V and J ends, which lost 0 bases and 8 bases, there was a span of 13 bases. This CDR3 is 15 amino acids long. The CDR3 nucleotides read TGTGCCACCAGCAGAGAACCCAGGGATGGAGAAAAACTGTTTTTT. Translated: CATSREPRDGEKLFF.

This clonotype is medium-sized (0.01 to 0.1%) by share. The J gene is TRBJ2-1, the V gene TRBV12-3 or TRBV12-4; D is perhaps TRBD1 or TRBD2 (5 bases each). The CDR3 loop spans 14 amino acids. V gave up 1 base and J gave up 5 bases, with 9 bases separating them. The CDR3 loop is CASSLGGFNNEQFF. CDR3 DNA: TGTGCCAGCAGTTTAGGGGGGTTTAACAATGAGCAGTTCTTC.

V is TRBV28 and J is TRBJ2-7, with no clear D. Germline assignment: CDR1 MDHEN and CDR2 SYDVKM. Trimming shortened V by 3 bases and J by 4 bases, and 4 bases separated the two germline ends. The CDR3 length is 11 residues. The CDR3 reads CASSFEYEQYF. The CDR3 nucleotides read TGTGCCAGCAGTTTCGAATACGAGCAGTACTTC.

This clonotype has just a few counts. The genes are TRBV6-2 or TRBV6-3 and TRBJ2-7; D is tentatively TRBD1 or TRBD2 (5 bases each). Trimming left V 5 bases short and J 5 bases short, with 16 bases between. The CDR3 sequence is 14 residues long. Germline assignment: CDR1 MNHEY and CDR2 SVGEGT. CDR3 sequence reads: CASSVTEGRNEQYF. The CDR3 bases are TGTGCCAGCAGTGTCACAGAGGGGCGGAACGAGCAGTACTTC.

The table lists this clonotype with a count of one. One end of the junction is discordant with germline, which a read error may explain. The CDR3 sequence is CAISERSGRIAGDTEYF. The DNA of the CDR3 is TGTGCCATCAGTGAAAGGTCCGGCAGGATCGCTGGAGATACGGAGTATTTT. This rearrangement joins TRBV10-3 to TRBJ2-3; no firm D call. This CDR3 region has 17 residues. Germline values: CDR1 ENHRY, CDR2 SYGVKD.

This clonotype has just a few counts. This sequence joins TRBV5-4 and TRBJ2-5, with TRBD1 identical over 11 bases. The germline V gene has CDR1 SGHNT and CDR2 YYREEE (reference sequence). The CDR3 runs 15 residues. The V gene end was trimmed by 5 bases and the J gene end by 4 bases; junction bases not matched to a gene: 7. The CDR3 is CASRLDRGRGETQYF. In DNA, the CDR3 is TGTGCCAGCAGACTGGACAGGGGGCGCGGAGAGACCCAGTACTTC.